The clone carrying this TCR beta chain was recorded at least ten times. Its antigen is undetermined. The data were taken from a study of neurological immune-mediated disorders. CDR3 size: 15 residues. Trimming took 3 bases from V and 5 from J, leaving 11 bases between them. The study, taken as a whole, reports: The most TCR clonal expansion was seen in HTLV-1-associated myelopathy, and the least was seen in multiple sclerosis, which fell below healthy controls. The repertoires of 18 of 34 multiple sclerosis patients were placed by phylogenetic grouping in a single related-CDR3 cluster, which may be a signature.

The cDNA came from 5'RACE, which used 10-nucleotide random UMIs. TCRdb processed the 5' RACE reads anew with MiXCR; each CDR3 protein has one entry. The sample has tens of thousands of distinct CDR3 sequences, around 3.5% seen once; the top ten hold 5.5% to 6%. This chain joins TRBV12-3 or TRBV12-4 and TRBJ1-6, with D maybe TRBD1 (6 bases). The clonotype comes from a man in his forties with multiple sclerosis. The sample comprised PBMCs. The CDR3 DNA reads as TGTGCCAGCAGTTTCGGACAGACCAATAATTCACCCCTCCACTTT. Encoded protein: CASSFGQTNNSPLHF.